Listed below are T cell receptor beta chains from one sample, sequenced in a study of CD8 T cells in Susac syndrome. TCRdb fed the immunoSEQ multiplex PCR reads into MiXCR, producing one record per CDR3 protein. The repertoire consists of hundreds of thousands of distinct CDR3 sequences, with 75% to 90% occurring once and the leading ten covering under 0.15%. The source material was CD8+ T cells from PBMCs. The receptors here all came from a human donor with multiple sclerosis. Both conserved end residues are part of each CDR3. The D gene is left open where the match is weak. Part of the rows lack a size; the others show once, few, many or a class for expanded clones.

v_gene,d_gene,len,j_gene,abundance,CDR3aa,CDR3nt
TRBV6-1,-,15,TRBJ2-6,-,CATLRGDSGANVLTF,TGTGCCACCCTGAGAGGGGACTCTGGGGCCAACGTCCTGACTTTC
TRBV4-1,TRBD1,15,TRBJ1-2,-,CASSGRTGGGYGYTF,TGCGCCAGCAGCGGCCGGACAGGGGGTGGCTATGGCTACACCTTC
TRBV6-1,TRBD2,17,TRBJ2-3,once,CASSPFASGGLTDTQYF,TGTGCCAGCAGCCCCTTCGCTAGCGGGGGGTTGACAGATACGCAGTATTTT
TRBV4-1,-,17,TRBJ1-1,-,CASSQGFTVRGDAEAFF,TGCGCCAGCAGCCAAGGATTCACAGTAAGGGGGGACGCTGAAGCTTTCTTT
TRBV30,TRBD2,16,TRBJ2-2,-,CAWSIAGGRYYGELFF,TGTGCCTGGAGTATCGCGGGAGGACGTTATTACGGGGAGCTGTTTTTT
TRBV3-1,-,12,TRBJ2-3,-,CASSHGADTQYF,TGTGCCAGCAGCCATGGAGCAGATACGCAGTATTTT
TRBV27,TRBD2,13,TRBJ2-7,-,CASKGRESYEQYF,TGTGCCAGCAAGGGGCGGGAGTCCTACGAGCAGTACTTC
TRBV27,-,14,TRBJ2-1,-,CASSGLPSYNEQFF,TGTGCCAGCAGTGGACTACCCTCCTACAATGAGCAGTTCTTC
TRBV11-2,TRBD1,19,TRBJ2-7,-,CASSLDLLLGQGRGYEQYF,TGTGCCAGCAGCTTAGATCTCTTACTTGGACAGGGAAGGGGGTACGAGCAGTACTTC
TRBV2,TRBD1,15,TRBJ2-1,-,CASSDTGTGWDEQFF,TGTGCCAGCAGCGATACCGGGACAGGGTGGGATGAGCAGTTCTTC
TRBV7-9,-,14,TRBJ2-7,-,CASSPWGPDYEQYF,TGTGCCAGCAGCCCATGGGGCCCCGACTACGAGCAGTACTTC
TRBV27,-,14,TRBJ1-1,-,CASSLGGAYTEAFF,TGTGCCAGCAGTTTAGGGGGGGCGTACACTGAAGCTTTCTTT
TRBV6-1,-,14,TRBJ1-1,few,CASSEDYQGVEAFF,TGTGCCAGCAGTGAAGATTATCAGGGCGTTGAAGCTTTCTTT
TRBV2,-,14,TRBJ1-1,-,CASSVGGAITEAFF,TGTGCCAGCAGTGTGGGGGGCGCAATCACTGAAGCTTTCTTT
TRBV5-1,TRBD1,14,TRBJ2-7,many,CASSLGTGPYEQYF,TGTGCCAGCAGTTTGGGGACAGGGCCCTACGAGCAGTACTTC
TRBV11-2,-,17,TRBJ1-1,-,CASSLTRQQEPGTEAFF,TGTGCCAGCAGCTTAACACGACAACAGGAACCGGGCACTGAAGCTTTCTTT
TRBV28,-,14,TRBJ2-1,-,CASRWAGWDNEQFF,TGTGCCAGCAGGTGGGCGGGATGGGACAATGAGCAGTTCTTC
TRBV4-2,-,14,TRBJ1-2,-,CASSQVGQSYGYTF,TGTGCCAGCAGCCAAGTTGGACAGTCCTATGGCTACACCTTC
TRBV6-1,TRBD2,15,TRBJ2-7,-,CASSVLAGGLFEQYF,TGTGCCAGCAGTGTACTAGCGGGAGGTCTATTCGAGCAGTACTTC
TRBV6-5,-,15,TRBJ2-1,-,CASSFLQGSYNEQFF,TGTGCCAGCAGTTTCTTACAGGGATCCTACAATGAGCAGTTCTTC
TRBV7-9,-,14,TRBJ2-3,-,CASSLATGTDTQYF,TGTGCCAGCAGCTTGGCGACAGGCACAGATACGCAGTATTTT
TRBV4-1,-,16,TRBJ2-5,-,CASSQEGDPPRETQYF,TGCGCCAGCAGCCAAGAGGGGGACCCCCCCCGGGAGACCCAGTACTTC
TRBV6-2/TRBV6-3,TRBD1,17,TRBJ2-2,-,CASSYAPDRAPTGELFF,TGTGCCAGCAGTTACGCCCCCGACAGGGCCCCGACCGGGGAGCTGTTTTTT
TRBV29-1,-,13,TRBJ2-7,-,CGVADWNSYEQYF,TGCGGCGTTGCGGACTGGAACTCCTACGAGCAGTACTTC
TRBV12-3/TRBV12-4,-,14,TRBJ1-2,-,CASSDKGSNYGYTF,TGTGCCAGCAGCGACAAGGGAAGCAACTATGGCTACACCTTC
TRBV13,-,16,TRBJ1-2,once,CASSSDLDISNYGYTF,TGTGCCAGCAGCTCGGACCTAGACATTTCTAACTATGGCTACACCTTC
TRBV27,TRBD1,16,TRBJ1-1,-,CASSLEGGQVGAEAFF,TGTGCCAGCAGTTTAGAAGGGGGCCAGGTGGGAGCTGAAGCTTTCTTT
TRBV19,TRBD1,14,TRBJ1-5,-,CATRDSDSNQPQHF,TGTGCCACCAGGGACAGCGATAGCAATCAGCCCCAGCATTTT
TRBV30,TRBD1,14,TRBJ2-1,-,CAWSSGQGANEQFF,TGTGCCTGGAGTTCGGGACAGGGGGCGAATGAGCAGTTCTTC
TRBV30,TRBD1,15,TRBJ2-1,-,CAWSTGTGAYNEQFF,TGTGCCTGGAGTACCGGGACAGGGGCATATAATGAGCAGTTCTTC
TRBV28,TRBD1,15,TRBJ1-1,-,CASRRRQGTNTEAFF,TGTGCCAGCAGGCGAAGACAGGGTACGAACACTGAAGCTTTCTTT
TRBV27,-,14,TRBJ2-7,-,CASSSRQGYYEQYF,TGTGCCAGCAGTTCGCGACAAGGATACTACGAGCAGTACTTC